Each of the 30 T cell receptor beta chains below was sequenced from the same sample in a study of CD8 T cells in ankylosing spondylitis. TCRdb itself ran the 5' RACE reads through MiXCR, one entry per CDR3 protein. Seen here are 220,000 or so distinct CDR3 sequences, around 18% observed once, and the top ten hold about 42%. These receptors lack a known antigen. General study points: About 8 highly homologous variants made up a TCR beta motif that seemed to typify ankylosing spondylitis blood.

Sequencing input: blood, either unsorted or a sorted T cell fraction (not recorded which). The receptors come from a male donor with ankylosing spondylitis.

This clonotype turned up a few times. This sequence joins TRBV9 and TRBJ2-1; 7 bases are a match to TRBD2. The germline gives CDR1 SGDLS, CDR2 YYNGEE. The J segment lost 0 bases and the V segment lost 3 bases, leaving 3 bases of the junction unmatched. The CDR3 length is 15 residues. The CDR3 region has the DNA TGTGCCAGCAGCGCTAGCGGAAGCTCCTACAATGAGCAGTTCTTC. Encoded protein: CASSASGSSYNEQFF. Full variable domain (rest looked up from reference TRBV9 and TRBJ2-1): DSGVTQTPKHLITATGQRVTLRCSPRSGDLSVYWYQQSLDQGLQFLIQYYNGEERAKGNILERFSAQQFPDLHSELNLSSLELGDSALYFCASSASGSSYNEQFFGPGTRLTVL.

This clonotype was counted many times. The chain employs TRBV12-3 or TRBV12-4 and TRBJ1-1; D call uncertain. CDR3 size: 12 residues. Trimming stripped 6 bases from V and 1 base from J, with 6 bases between. CDR3 residues: CASSGGNTEAFF. CDR3 nucleotide sequence: TGTGCCAGCAGCGGAGGGAACACTGAAGCTTTCTTT.

In this sample, this clonotype turned up many times. This chain links TRBV7-9 with TRBJ2-7; TRBD1 aligns across 8 bases. Germline V lookup: CDR1 SEHNR, CDR2 FQNEAQ (reference sequence). V was pared by 6 bases and J by 1 base, with 2 bases of the junction left unmatched. There are 13 residues in the CDR3. The CDR3 region has the DNA TGTGCCAGCAGTAGACAGGGGTCCTACGAGCAGTACTTC. This translates into CASSRQGSYEQYF.

This clonotype showed up just a few times. This sequence joins TRBV13 and TRBJ2-1, with 10 bases lining up with TRBD2. The V gene end was trimmed by 4 bases and the J gene end by 0 bases; junction bases not matched to a gene: 3. The CDR3 covers 16 residues. The germline gives CDR1 PRHDT, CDR2 FYEKMQ (reference sequence). This CDR3 is CASSYLAGDSYNEQFF. CDR3 nucleotide sequence: TGTGCCAGCAGCTATCTAGCGGGGGACTCCTACAATGAGCAGTTCTTC.

The CDR3 nucleotides read TGCGCCAGCAGCCAAGATCGAGTTAGCTGGAGCACAGATACGCAGTATTTT. It translates to CASSQDRVSWSTDTQYF. The rearrangement joins TRBV4-3 to TRBJ2-3; D ambiguous. The germline CDR1 and CDR2 sequences are LGHNA and YSLEER. Trimming stripped 0 bases from V and 0 bases from J, with 13 bases between. The CDR3 has 17 amino acids.

This clonotype was picked up a small number of times. V is TRBV4-3 and J is TRBJ1-1; unclear D gene. V was trimmed by 0 bases and J by 4 bases, leaving 15 bases between them. There are 16 residues in the CDR3. Germline CDR1 is LGHNA and CDR2 is YSLEER. For the CDR3, the DNA is TGCGCCAGCAGCCAAGATCTAAGGGTTTTGACCACTGAAGCTTTCTTT. This codes for CASSQDLRVLTTEAFF.

This clonotype showed up just a few times. Here the CDR3 reads CASSSGTAHYGYTF. The CDR3 DNA sequence: TGTGCCAGCAGCTCCGGGACAGCCCACTATGGCTACACCTTC. The gene calls are TRBV5-6 and TRBJ1-2, with 7 bases matching TRBD1. V gave up 3 bases and J gave up 3 bases; unmatched junction bases: 5. Germline CDR1 is SGHDT and CDR2 is YYEEEE. The CDR3 is 14 residues long.

This clonotype was found a few times. The genes are TRBV4-3 and TRBJ2-2, with 12 bases lining up with TRBD2. The germline CDR1 and CDR2 sequences are LGHNA and YSLEER. Trimming cost V 4 bases and J 6 bases; bases outside gene matches: 6. CDR3 length: 16 amino acids. The CDR3 nucleotides are TGCGCCAGCAGCCCTCGACTAGCGGGAGAACCCGGGGAGCTGTTTTTT. Its translation is CASSPRLAGEPGELFF.

This chain joins TRBV6-2 or TRBV6-3 and TRBJ2-1, with TRBD2 matching 8 bases. CDR3 length equals 12 residues. From germline, CDR1 is MNHEY and CDR2 SVGEGT. J gave up 7 bases and V 10 bases, and 6 bases lay outside the gene matches. The CDR3 spells CATEGLVNEQFF. The DNA for the CDR3 is TGTGCCACGGAGGGACTAGTGAATGAGCAGTTCTTC.

The chain links TRBV12-3 or TRBV12-4 to TRBJ2-1; D not resolved. Trimming took 8 bases from V and 9 from J, leaving 20 bases between them. This CDR3 is 14 amino acids long. Written as DNA, the CDR3 is TGTGCCAGCGGTCCGGATGGTCTGGACGGTGAGCAGTTCTTC. This codes for CASGPDGLDGEQFF.

This clonotype was found a few times. CDR3: CASSPSRAKDTQYF. CDR3 sequence (DNA): TGTGCCAGCAGCCCGAGTAGGGCCAAAGATACGCAGTATTTT. The genes are TRBV7-3 and TRBJ2-3; D ambiguous. Trimming left V 5 bases short and J 5 bases short, with 14 bases between. The CDR3 runs to 14 residues. Germline assignment: CDR1 SGHTA and CDR2 FQGTGA.

V gene TRBV24-1 combines with J gene TRBJ2-2; 14 nucleotides agree with TRBD2. Germline loops: CDR1 KGHDR, CDR2 SFDVKD. Trimming removed 1 base from V and 5 bases from J; junction bases left unmatched: 8. This CDR3 has 19 residues. CDR3 sequence: CATSDFETSGREYTGELFF. The CDR3 nucleotides read TGTGCCACCAGTGATTTTGAGACTAGCGGGAGGGAATATACCGGGGAGCTGTTTTTT.

V and J are TRBV5-1 and TRBJ2-5; 14 bases are a match to TRBD2. The CDR3 spans 17 residues. J gave up 5 bases and V 3 bases, and 9 bases lay outside the gene matches. CDR1 is SGHRS, CDR2 YFSETQ, per germline. The CDR3 DNA sequence: TGCGCCAGCAGCTCGACGGGACTAGCGGGAGTGGGGGAGACCCAGTACTTC. It yields the protein CASSSTGLAGVGETQYF. The full variable domain, in which reference TRBV5-1 and TRBJ2-5 provide the parts outside the CDR3, is KAGVTQTPRYLIKTRGQQVTLSCSPISGHRSVSWYQQTPGQGLQFLFEYFSETQRNKGNFPGRFSGRQFSNSRSEMNVSTLELGDSALYLCASSSTGLAGVGETQYFGPGTRLLVL.

This chain connects TRBV28 to TRBJ2-7, with TRBD1 identical over 7 bases. Losses at the gene ends were 6 bases for V and 0 bases for J; bases not matched to a gene: 20. Germline CDR1 MDHEN, CDR2 SYDVKM. This CDR3 is 19 amino acids long. Here the CDR3 reads CASSSSTPGQSLSSYEQYF. CDR3 sequence (DNA): TGTGCCAGCAGCTCCTCTACGCCGGGACAGTCTCTGAGCTCCTACGAGCAGTACTTC. Looking up the rest from reference TRBV28 and TRBJ2-7 gives the full variable domain: DVKVTQSSRYLVKRTGEKVFLECVQDMDHENMFWYRQDPGLGLRLIYFSYDVKMKEKGDIPEGYSVSREKKERFSLILESASTNQTSMYLCASSSSTPGQSLSSYEQYFGPGTRLTVT.

This chain uses TRBV5-8 with TRBJ1-1, with D unclear. Trimming shortened V by 5 bases and J by 5 bases, and 16 bases separated the two germline ends. The CDR3 has 14 residues. The germline V gene encodes CDR1 SGHTS and CDR2 YDEGEE. As DNA, the CDR3 is TGTGCCAGCAGACCCTCCTACTGGGAGACTGAAGCTTTCTTT. It yields the protein CASRPSYWETEAFF.

This clonotype was observed at least ten times. This chain uses TRBV7-8 with TRBJ1-2, with 8 bases matching TRBD1. With 3 bases clipped from V and 4 bases from J, the junction kept 10 bases outside the gene matches. CDR1 is SGHVS and CDR2 is FQNEAQ in the germline V gene. This CDR3 is built from 16 residues. In nucleotides, the CDR3 is TGTGCCAGCAGCTTCGAACGGGGCAGGGGGCTCTATGGCTACACCTTC. This encodes CASSFERGRGLYGYTF. The variable domain in full, completed from reference TRBV7-8 and TRBJ1-2, reads GAGVSQSPRYKVAKRGQDVALRCDPISGHVSLFWYQQALGQGPEFLTYFQNEAQLDKSGLPSDRFFAERPEGSVSTLKIQRTQQEDSAVYLCASSFERGRGLYGYTFGSGTRLTVV.

The chain couples TRBV14 to TRBJ2-5; D is uncertain. Germline assignment: CDR1 SGHDN and CDR2 FVKESK. This CDR3 spans 12 amino acids. V was shortened by 4 bases and J by 10 bases, with 13 bases between the two germline ends. This CDR3 is CASSPSTSLQYF. CDR3 in DNA: TGTGCCAGCAGCCCGTCGACATCGCTCCAGTACTTC. The full variable domain, with the rest looked up from reference TRBV14 and TRBJ2-5, is EAGVTQFPSHSVIEKGQTVTLRCDPISGHDNLYWYRRVMGKEIKFLLHFVKESKQDESGMPNNRFLAERTGGTYSTLKVQPAELEDSGVYFCASSPSTSLQYFGPGTRLLVL.

This sequence joins TRBV19 and TRBJ2-1, with unresolved D. CDR1 is LNHDA, CDR2 SQIVND, per germline (reference sequence). The V and J ends lost 5 bases and 0 bases respectively, with 14 bases between them. This CDR3 is 16 amino acids long. The CDR3 coding sequence is TGTGCCAGTAGTTTAACATATTATAGCTCCTACAATGAGCAGTTCTTC. This codes for CASSLTYYSSYNEQFF.

The rearrangement joins TRBV10-1 to TRBJ2-7, with D maybe TRBD2 (6 bases). The CDR3 covers 12 residues. Looked up from germline, CDR1 is WNHNN and CDR2 is SYGVQD (reference sequence). The ends were cut back, 6 bases at V and 4 bases at J, with 10 bases in the middle. Here the CDR3 reads CASSDGSYEQYF. CDR3 sequence (DNA): TGCGCCAGCAGCGACGGGAGTTACGAGCAGTACTTC.

CDR3 coding DNA: TGTGCCAGCACCCCGCGGCAGGTTGGTCCCAACGTCCTGACTTTC. Its translation: CASTPRQVGPNVLTF. This chain connects TRBV7-6 to TRBJ2-6, with no clear D. Trimming cost V 7 bases and J 8 bases, with 18 bases left between them. Looked up from germline, CDR1 is SGHVS and CDR2 is FNYEAQ. The CDR3 consists of 15 residues.

This rearrangement joins TRBV9 to TRBJ1-2; D gene ambiguous. Trimming stripped 3 bases from V and 2 bases from J, with 17 bases between. Germline CDR1 reads SGDLS; CDR2 reads YYNGEE. This CDR3 contains 16 residues. CDR3 in amino acids: CASSGPSGSWNYGYTF. CDR3 bases: TGTGCCAGCAGCGGCCCGTCAGGCAGTTGGAACTATGGCTACACCTTC.

This clonotype was found a few times. V usage is TRBV7-8 and J usage is TRBJ1-1, with D maybe TRBD1 (6 bases). The CDR3 totals 16 residues. V was trimmed by 5 bases and J by 4 bases, leaving 20 bases between them. Germline V gene lookup returns CDR1 SGHVS and CDR2 FQNEAQ. The CDR3 DNA reads as TGTGCCAGCAGCCTCATTAGGGGGGCTGGTGGCACTGAAGCTTTCTTT. This codes for CASSLIRGAGGTEAFF.

The rearrangement links TRBV27 to TRBJ2-2, with no clear D. Germline-derived CDR1 and CDR2 are MNHEY and SMNVEV (reference sequence). Trimming shortened V by 7 bases and J by 5 bases, and 8 bases separated the two germline ends. The CDR3 has 12 amino acids. CDR3 amino acids: CASIDWTGELFF. CDR3 coding DNA: TGTGCCAGCATTGATTGGACCGGGGAGCTGTTTTTT.

This clonotype has a handful of counts. This rearrangement joins TRBV7-9 to TRBJ2-3; weak D call: TRBD2 (6 bases). The CDR3 has 14 amino acids. Germline loops: CDR1 SEHNR, CDR2 FQNEAQ (reference sequence). Trimming took off 7 bases at V and 5 bases at J, with 16 bases between the two ends. The CDR3 protein is CASKWSGDGDTQYF. CDR3 bases: TGTGCCAGCAAGTGGTCGGGGGACGGAGATACGCAGTATTTT.

This clonotype occurred a few times. The gene calls are TRBV12-3 or TRBV12-4 and TRBJ2-1; the D gene could be TRBD1 or TRBD2 (6 bases each). V was shortened by 6 bases and J by 8 bases, with 20 bases between the two germline ends. The CDR3 has 15 amino acids. CDR3: CASSPPGAGGDEQFF. CDR3 DNA: TGTGCCAGCAGCCCTCCGGGAGCCGGGGGCGATGAGCAGTTCTTC.

The chain recombines TRBV13 with TRBJ2-7; 11 bases fit TRBD2. V was clipped by 6 bases and J by 0 bases; unmatched bases: 1. CDR1 is PRHDT and CDR2 is FYEKMQ in the germline V gene (reference sequence). The CDR3 length is 14 residues. The CDR3 reads CASSSGGASYEQYF. As DNA, the CDR3 is TGTGCCAGCAGTAGCGGGGGGGCCTCCTACGAGCAGTACTTC.

This clonotype was seen only a few times. The J gene is TRBJ2-7, the V gene TRBV14; a possible D gene is TRBD2 (5 bases). The germline V gene has CDR1 SGHDN and CDR2 FVKESK. CDR3 length: 14 amino acids. V lost 4 bases and J lost 4, with 14 bases in between. The CDR3 DNA reads as TGTGCCAGCAGCCTACCGGGATTAAAATACGAGCAGTACTTC. Protein product: CASSLPGLKYEQYF.

This clonotype has more than one count but fewer than ten. V gene TRBV10-3 combines with J gene TRBJ2-7, with D perhaps matching TRBD1 or TRBD2 (5 bases each). This CDR3 region has 12 residues. The germline gives CDR1 ENHRY, CDR2 SYGVKD. Trimming left V 6 bases short and J 2 bases short, with 8 bases between. The CDR3 sequence is CAISGTAYEQYF. CDR3 in DNA: TGTGCCATCAGCGGGACCGCCTACGAGCAGTACTTC.

This clonotype has ten or more counts. The genes are TRBV12-3 or TRBV12-4 and TRBJ2-7; 7 positions match TRBD2. CDR3 length equals 15 residues. Trimming cost V 2 bases and J 0 bases; bases outside gene matches: 4. The CDR3 coding sequence is TGTGCCAGCAGTTTATGGACGGGGGGCTCCTACGAGCAGTACTTC. Its protein product is CASSLWTGGSYEQYF.

The rearrangement uses TRBV20-1 and TRBJ2-3, with TRBD2 as a possible D gene (6 bases). This CDR3 is 13 amino acids long. The germline gives CDR1 DFQATT, CDR2 SNEGSKA (reference sequence). V gave up 2 bases and J gave up 3 bases, with 9 bases separating them. CDR3 nucleotides: TGCAGTGCTAGACGGCGGGGTACAGATACGCAGTATTTT. It yields the protein CSARRRGTDTQYF.